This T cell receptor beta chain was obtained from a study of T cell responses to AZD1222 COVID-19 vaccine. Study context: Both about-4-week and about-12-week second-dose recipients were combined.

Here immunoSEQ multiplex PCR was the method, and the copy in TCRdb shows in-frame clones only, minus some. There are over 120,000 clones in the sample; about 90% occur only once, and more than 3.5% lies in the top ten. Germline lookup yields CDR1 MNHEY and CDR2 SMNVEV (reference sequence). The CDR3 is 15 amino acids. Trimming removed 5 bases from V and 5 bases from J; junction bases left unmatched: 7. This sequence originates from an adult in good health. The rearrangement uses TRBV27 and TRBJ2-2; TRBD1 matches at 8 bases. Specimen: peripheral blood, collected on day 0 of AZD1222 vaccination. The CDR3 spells CASSPWTGKTGELFF. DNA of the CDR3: TGTGCCAGCAGTCCCTGGACAGGGAAGACCGGGGAGCTGTTTTTT.